Each of the 24 T cell receptor beta chains below was sequenced from the same sample in a study of CD8 T cells in Susac syndrome. Random hexamers were used to reverse transcribe roughly 0.45 to 1 ug of RNA. MiXCR, applied by TCRdb to the immunoSEQ multiplex PCR reads, yields one record per CDR3 protein. The sample has about 300,000 distinct CDR3 sequences, around 89% seen once. Sequencing was done on a sample of CD8+ T cells from PBMCs. These receptors originate from a human donor with multiple sclerosis.

The CDR3 region is CASSYGQGLGETQYF. The DNA of the CDR3 is TGTGCCAGCAGTTACGGGCAGGGGTTGGGAGAGACCCAGTACTTC. V and J are TRBV6-5 and TRBJ2-5, with D perhaps matching TRBD1 (6 bases). Trimming removed 2 bases from V and 4 bases from J, with 14 bases in between. The CDR3 sequence is 15 residues long. Germline CDR1 MNHEY, CDR2 SVGAGI.

The chain links TRBV27 to TRBJ2-1; D is uncertain. The CDR3 runs 15 residues. The V gene lost 5 bases and the J gene lost 8 bases, with 19 bases spanning the gap. Per the germline V gene, CDR1 is MNHEY and CDR2 is SMNVEV (reference sequence). The CDR3 loop reads CASSGRILGIDEQFF. CDR3 sequence (DNA): TGTGCCAGCAGTGGACGCATACTGGGGATCGATGAGCAGTTCTTC.

This chain joins TRBV7-9 and TRBJ2-7; the D is unclear. CDR3 length equals 12 residues. Germline assignment: CDR1 SEHNR and CDR2 FQNEAQ (reference sequence). Trimming left V 5 bases short and J 7 bases short, with 12 bases between. The CDR3 is CASSPRFGEQYF. The CDR3 bases are TGTGCCAGCAGCCCAAGGTTCGGTGAGCAGTACTTC.

This chain uses TRBV10-3 with TRBJ2-7; 7 nucleotides match TRBD2. Trimming at V came to 4 bases and at J to 4 bases, leaving 10 bases not matched to a gene. The germline V gene encodes CDR1 ENHRY and CDR2 SYGVKD. The CDR3 sequence is 15 residues long. CDR3 nucleotides: TGTGCCATCAGTGTCCCGGGGGGATTAGTATACGAGCAGTACTTC. Translation gives CAISVPGGLVYEQYF.

This chain links TRBV3-1 with TRBJ1-3; no firm D call. Trimming left V 8 bases short and J 0 bases short, with 23 bases between. The CDR3 loop spans 18 amino acids. Germline CDR1 is LGHDT and CDR2 is YNNKEL (reference sequence). This chain's CDR3 is CASHEDPPGESSGNTIYF. The CDR3 bases are TGTGCCAGCCACGAAGACCCCCCAGGCGAGAGCTCTGGAAACACCATATATTTT.

V is TRBV5-1 and J is TRBJ1-6; D is uncertain. Trimming stripped 4 bases from V and 8 bases from J, with 13 bases between. Germline V gene sequence: CDR1 SGHRS, CDR2 YFSETQ. This CDR3 comprises 14 residues. CDR3 coding DNA: TGCGCCAGCAGCCACGAGGCAGGCGATTCACCCCTCCACTTT. Protein sequence: CASSHEAGDSPLHF.

This chain links TRBV15 with TRBJ2-7; TRBD1 might be the D (5 bases). The CDR3 contains 14 residues. The V gene's germline CDR1 is LNHNV and CDR2 YYDKDF (reference sequence). V was pared by 2 bases and J by 7 bases, with 15 bases between. CDR3 nucleotides: TGTGCCACCAGCAGAATGCAGGGCGGCAGGGAGCAGTACTTC. Residues: CATSRMQGGREQYF.

The chain is built from TRBV7-3 and TRBJ2-3; D is perhaps TRBD2 (6 bases). The CDR3 contains 14 residues. Germline V gene data show CDR1 as SGHTA and CDR2 as FQGTGA. V lost 2 bases to trimming and J lost 4 bases, with 10 bases between them. This chain's CDR3 is CASSLLGGPDTQYF. CDR3 DNA: TGTGCCAGCAGCTTACTTGGAGGGCCAGATACGCAGTATTTT.

The chain joins TRBV19 to TRBJ2-1; D remains unclear. CDR1 and CDR2 (germline): LNHDA, SQIVND (reference sequence). The CDR3 consists of 13 residues. Trimming left V 1 base short and J 9 bases short, with 10 bases between. CDR3 loop: CASSIGMASEQFF. The DNA for the CDR3 is TGTGCCAGTAGTATAGGGATGGCGAGTGAGCAGTTCTTC.

This sequence joins TRBV14 and TRBJ1-2; D not resolved. V was clipped by 1 base and J by 1 base, with 7 bases between them. The V gene's germline CDR1 is SGHDN and CDR2 FVKESK. The CDR3 runs 14 residues. The CDR3 region is CASSQAADNYGYTF. CDR3 DNA sequence: TGTGCCAGCAGCCAAGCTGCGGATAACTATGGCTACACCTTC. The full variable domain, with the rest looked up from reference TRBV14 and TRBJ1-2, is EAGVTQFPSHSVIEKGQTVTLRCDPISGHDNLYWYRRVMGKEIKFLLHFVKESKQDESGMPNNRFLAERTGGTYSTLKVQPAELEDSGVYFCASSQAADNYGYTFGSGTRLTVV.

The chain is built from TRBV12-5 and TRBJ2-1, with D possibly called TRBD1 or TRBD2 (5 bases each). Trimming pared 5 bases from V and 7 bases from J, leaving 12 bases between. Germline V gives CDR1 LGHNT, CDR2 FRNRAP. The length of the CDR3 is 13 residues. CDR3 sequence: CASGQEGRNEQFF. The CDR3 DNA follows: TGTGCTAGTGGTCAAGAGGGACGGAATGAGCAGTTCTTC.

This chain uses TRBV20-1 with TRBJ2-3; 9 bases are a match to TRBD1. Germline V gene data show CDR1 as DFQATT and CDR2 as SNEGSKA (reference sequence). The CDR3 sequence is 16 residues long. Unmatched junction bases numbered 12, after V lost 6 bases and J lost 2 bases. Here the CDR3 DNA reads TGCAGTGCCATTAAACAGGGGGCCATTCCCACAGATACGCAGTATTTT. Translated, it gives CSAIKQGAIPTDTQYF.

The chain uses TRBV10-2 and TRBJ2-1; D tentatively fits TRBD1 or TRBD2 (5 bases each). Germline V gene data show CDR1 as WSHSY and CDR2 as SAAADI. The CDR3 consists of 12 residues. With 8 bases removed from V and 10 bases from J, the gap between germline ends came to 15 bases. For the CDR3, the DNA is TGCGCCAGCCATGGGGGAGAGGGGGAGCAGTTCTTC. Translation: CASHGGEGEQFF.

This clonotype was detected only a few times. The genes are TRBV19 and TRBJ2-7, with TRBD1 matching 9 bases. Germline assignment: CDR1 LNHDA and CDR2 SQIVND (reference sequence). This CDR3 is 12 amino acids long. With 9 bases clipped from V and 2 bases from J, the junction kept 2 bases outside the gene matches. DNA for the CDR3: TGTGCCAGCAGGGACAGGGCCTACGAGCAGTACTTC. Residues: CASRDRAYEQYF.

The chain is built from TRBV9 and TRBJ2-7; 8 bases map to TRBD1. Trimming removed 0 bases from V and 1 base from J; junction bases left unmatched: 3. The CDR3 sequence is 15 residues long. Germline V CDR1 and CDR2: SGDLS, YYNGEE. In DNA form, the CDR3 reads TGTGCCAGCAGCGTAGGAGGACAGGGTTCCTACGAGCAGTACTTC. Translating it yields CASSVGGQGSYEQYF. The variable domain in full, with the rest retrieved from reference TRBV9 and TRBJ2-7, is DSGVTQTPKHLITATGQRVTLRCSPRSGDLSVYWYQQSLDQGLQFLIQYYNGEERAKGNILERFSAQQFPDLHSELNLSSLELGDSALYFCASSVGGQGSYEQYFGPGTRLTVT.

This rearrangement joins TRBV7-6 to TRBJ2-3; D gene uncertain. CDR3 length: 12 residues. The V end lost 5 bases, the J end lost 6 bases, and 9 bases lay between the germline ends. The germline V gene encodes CDR1 SGHVS and CDR2 FNYEAQ. CDR3 in amino acids: CASSPPADTQYF. CDR3 nucleotide sequence: TGTGCCAGCAGCCCCCCCGCTGATACGCAGTATTTT. The full variable domain, completed using reference TRBV7-6 and TRBJ2-3, is GAGVSQSPRYKVTKRGQDVALRCDPISGHVSLYWYRQALGQGPEFLTYFNYEAQQDKSGLPNDRFSAERPEGSISTLTIQRTEQRDSAMYRCASSPPADTQYFGPGTRLTVL.

J is TRBJ1-1 and V is TRBV29-1, with 8 positions matching TRBD1. CDR1 is SQVTM and CDR2 is ANQGSEA in the germline V gene. The CDR3 is 11 residues long. The J segment lost 11 bases and the V segment lost 2 bases, leaving 4 bases of the junction unmatched. As DNA, the CDR3 is TGCAGCGTTGAATGGCAGGGGGCGGCTTTCTTT. Translated, it gives CSVEWQGAAFF.

The chain is built from TRBV2 and TRBJ2-7; D remains ambiguous. Trimming removed 9 bases from V and 3 bases from J, with 24 bases in between. The germline CDR1 and CDR2 sequences are SNHLY and FYNNEI. This CDR3 region has 16 residues. This CDR3 reads CASSMPATRNYYEQYF. The CDR3 bases are TGTGCCAGTTCAATGCCGGCCACAAGGAACTACTACGAGCAGTACTTC.

The chain combines TRBV2 with TRBJ1-5; a weak D match, TRBD1 (6 bases). The V gene's germline CDR1 is SNHLY and CDR2 FYNNEI. V shed 6 bases and J shed 7 bases, with 19 bases lying between them. The CDR3 is made up of 15 amino acids. The CDR3 bases are TGTGCCAGCAGCGTGCCTTACAGGGTAGGGCAGCCCCAGCATTTT. This codes for CASSVPYRVGQPQHF.

This sequence joins TRBV21-1 and TRBJ2-7; the table's D call, TRBD2, was not checked against the DNA. TRBV21-1 is reported as a pseudogene. The CDR3 is 15 residues long. The CDR3 reads CRGLAGGPNSYEQYF. In DNA, the CDR3 is TGTCGCGGACTAGCGGGAGGACCAAACTCCTACGAGCAGTACTTC.

V and J are TRBV28 and TRBJ1-2; D unresolved. Germline CDR1 is MDHEN and CDR2 is SYDVKM. Trimming stripped 5 bases from V and 3 bases from J, with 13 bases between. This CDR3 is built from 14 residues. Here the CDR3 DNA reads TGTGCCAGCAGTACACCAGGACCGGACTATGGCTACACCTTC. Its translation: CASSTPGPDYGYTF.

The chain is built from TRBV29-1 and TRBJ2-7, with D perhaps given as TRBD1 or TRBD2 (5 bases each). Between the trimmed V and J ends, which lost 2 bases and 3 bases, there was a span of 14 bases. The CDR3 consists of 14 residues. Germline V gene data show CDR1 as SQVTM and CDR2 as ANQGSEA. In DNA, the CDR3 is TGCAGCGTTGAAAGAAGGGACGGCAGCTACGAGCAGTACTTC. Protein: CSVERRDGSYEQYF.

V and J are TRBV30 and TRBJ2-6, with 7 positions matching TRBD1. Germline CDR1 GTSNPN, CDR2 SVGIG (reference sequence). V was pared by 4 bases and J by 4 bases, with 4 bases of the junction left unmatched. The CDR3 covers 14 residues. The CDR3 spells CAWTTGAGANVLTF. CDR3 DNA sequence: TGTGCCTGGACTACAGGGGCCGGGGCCAACGTCCTGACTTTC.

In its sample, this clonotype was seen many times. The chain joins TRBV7-2 to TRBJ2-1; possibly TRBD2 for D (6 bases). V lost 3 bases and J 9 bases, leaving 6 bases between the germline ends. Germline V lookup: CDR1 SGHTA, CDR2 FQGNSA. The CDR3 spans 11 residues. The CDR3 DNA sequence: TGTGCCAGCAGCTTCGGGGGTGAGCAGTTCTTC. As protein: CASSFGGEQFF.